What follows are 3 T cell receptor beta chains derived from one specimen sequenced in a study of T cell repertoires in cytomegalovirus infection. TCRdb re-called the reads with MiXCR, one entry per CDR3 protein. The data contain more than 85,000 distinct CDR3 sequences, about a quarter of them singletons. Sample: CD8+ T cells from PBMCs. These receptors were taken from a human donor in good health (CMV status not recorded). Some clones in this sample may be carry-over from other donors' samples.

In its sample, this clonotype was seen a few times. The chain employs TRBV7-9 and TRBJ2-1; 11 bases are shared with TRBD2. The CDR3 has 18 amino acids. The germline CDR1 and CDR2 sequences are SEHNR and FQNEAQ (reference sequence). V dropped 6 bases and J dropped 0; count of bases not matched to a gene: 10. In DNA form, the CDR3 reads TGTGCCAGCAGTACAGATCGACTAGCGGGAATCTCCTACAATGAGCAGTTCTTC. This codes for CASSTDRLAGISYNEQFF.

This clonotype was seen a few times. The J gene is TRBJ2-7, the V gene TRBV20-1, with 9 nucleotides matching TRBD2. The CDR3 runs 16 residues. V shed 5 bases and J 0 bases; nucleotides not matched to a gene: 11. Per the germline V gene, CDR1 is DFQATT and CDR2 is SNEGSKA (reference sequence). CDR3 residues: CSAAGGARLSSYEQYF. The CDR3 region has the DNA TGCAGTGCTGCGGGAGGGGCTCGGCTAAGCTCCTACGAGCAGTACTTC.

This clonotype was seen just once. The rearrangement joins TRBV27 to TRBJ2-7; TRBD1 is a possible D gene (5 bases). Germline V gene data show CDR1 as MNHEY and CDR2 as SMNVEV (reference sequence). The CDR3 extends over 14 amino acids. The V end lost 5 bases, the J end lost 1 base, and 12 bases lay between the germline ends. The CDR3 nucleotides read TGTGCCAGCAGTCCGCAGACAGCATCCTACGAGCAGTACTTC. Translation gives CASSPQTASYEQYF.